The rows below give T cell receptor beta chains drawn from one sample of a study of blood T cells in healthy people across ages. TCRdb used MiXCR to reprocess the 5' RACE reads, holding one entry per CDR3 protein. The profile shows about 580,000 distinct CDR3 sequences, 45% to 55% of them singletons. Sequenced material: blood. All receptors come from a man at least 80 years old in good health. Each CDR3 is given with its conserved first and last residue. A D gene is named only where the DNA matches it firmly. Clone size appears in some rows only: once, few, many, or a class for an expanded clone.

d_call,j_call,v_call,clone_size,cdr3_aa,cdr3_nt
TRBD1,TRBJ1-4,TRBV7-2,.,CASSATGAWATNEKLFF,TGTGCCAGCAGCGCTACAGGGGCATGGGCAACTAATGAAAAACTGTTTTTT
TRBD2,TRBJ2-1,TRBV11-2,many,CASSPRGSGNDNEQFF,TGTGCCAGCAGTCCCCGTGGTAGCGGGAACGACAATGAGCAGTTCTTC
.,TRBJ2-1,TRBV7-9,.,CASSLARGLGEQFF,TGTGCCAGCAGCTTAGCGAGGGGGTTGGGAGAGCAGTTCTTC
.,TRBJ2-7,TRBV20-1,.,CSARVGPYEQYF,TGCAGTGCTAGGGTAGGGCCGTACGAGCAGTACTTC
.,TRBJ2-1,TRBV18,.,CASSRTADEQFF,TGTGCCAGCTCCCGGACCGCGGATGAGCAGTTCTTC
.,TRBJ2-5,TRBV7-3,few,CATSRARQETQYF,TGTGCCACCTCCAGGGCCCGCCAAGAGACCCAGTACTTC
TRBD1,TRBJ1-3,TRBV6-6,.,CASSASRTGSGNTIYF,TGTGCCAGCAGTGCTTCCAGGACAGGCTCTGGAAACACCATATATTTT
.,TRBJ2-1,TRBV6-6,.,CASSVLGQSNEQFF,TGTGCCAGCAGTGTCTTAGGACAGTCCAATGAGCAGTTCTTC
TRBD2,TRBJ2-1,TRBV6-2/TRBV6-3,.,CASSSSKNGLAGDSGQFF,TGTGCCAGCAGCTCAAGTAAAAACGGACTAGCGGGAGATAGTGGGCAGTTCTTC
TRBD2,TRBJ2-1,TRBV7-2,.,CASSLTSSGINEQFF,TGTGCCAGCAGCTTAACGTCTAGCGGGATCAATGAGCAGTTCTTC
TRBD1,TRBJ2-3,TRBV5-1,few,CASSLARDRVGDTQYF,TGCGCCAGCAGCTTGGCCCGGGACAGGGTTGGGGATACGCAGTATTTT
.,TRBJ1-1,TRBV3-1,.,CASSQDRPENLNTEAFF,TGTGCCAGCAGCCAAGACCGTCCGGAGAACCTGAACACTGAAGCTTTCTTT
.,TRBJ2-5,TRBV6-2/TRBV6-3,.,CASSGGQYQETQYF,TGTGCCAGCAGTGGCGGACAGTACCAAGAGACCCAGTACTTC
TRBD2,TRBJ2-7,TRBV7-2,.,CASSQRTSWGLEQYF,TGTGCCAGCAGCCAACGGACTAGCTGGGGGCTCGAGCAGTACTTC
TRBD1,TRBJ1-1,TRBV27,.,CASSPRTGTIMNTEAFF,TGTGCCAGCAGTCCCCGGACAGGGACCATTATGAACACTGAAGCTTTCTTT
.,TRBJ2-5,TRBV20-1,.,CSASYRVGRETQYF,TGCAGTGCTAGTTATAGAGTGGGGCGAGAGACCCAGTACTTC
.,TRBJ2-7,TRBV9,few,CASSVALALHPYEQYF,TGTGCCAGCAGCGTAGCTTTGGCACTACACCCCTACGAGCAGTACTTC